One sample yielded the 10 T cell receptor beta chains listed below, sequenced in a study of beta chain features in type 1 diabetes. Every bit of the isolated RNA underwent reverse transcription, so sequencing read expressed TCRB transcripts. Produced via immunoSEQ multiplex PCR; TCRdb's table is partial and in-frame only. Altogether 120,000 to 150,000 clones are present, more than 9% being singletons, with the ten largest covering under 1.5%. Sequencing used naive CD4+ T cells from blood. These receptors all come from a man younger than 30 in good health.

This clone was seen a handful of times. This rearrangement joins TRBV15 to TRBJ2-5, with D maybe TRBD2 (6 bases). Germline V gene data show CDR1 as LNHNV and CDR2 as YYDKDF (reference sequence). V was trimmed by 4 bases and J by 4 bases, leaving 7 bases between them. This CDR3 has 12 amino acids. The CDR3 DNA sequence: TGTGCCACCAGCATCGGGGGAGAGACCCAGTACTTC. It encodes CATSIGGETQYF.

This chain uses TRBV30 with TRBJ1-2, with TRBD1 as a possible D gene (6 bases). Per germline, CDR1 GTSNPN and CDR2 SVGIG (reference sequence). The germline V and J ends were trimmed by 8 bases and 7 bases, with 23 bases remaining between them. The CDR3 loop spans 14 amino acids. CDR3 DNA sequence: TGTGCCCGAAGCCACAGGGAAGGGATGGTTGGCTACACCTTC. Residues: CARSHREGMVGYTF.

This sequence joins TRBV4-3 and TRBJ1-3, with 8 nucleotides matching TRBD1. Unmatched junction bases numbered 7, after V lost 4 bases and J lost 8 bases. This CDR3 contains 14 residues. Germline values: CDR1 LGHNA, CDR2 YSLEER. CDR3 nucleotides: TGCGCCAGCAGCCTAGGGACAGGCCTAGACACCATATATTTT. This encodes CASSLGTGLDTIYF.

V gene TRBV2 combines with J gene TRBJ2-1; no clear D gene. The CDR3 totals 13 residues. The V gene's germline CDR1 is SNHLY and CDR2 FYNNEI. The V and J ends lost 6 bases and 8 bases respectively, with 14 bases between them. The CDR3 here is CASRLNRGDEQFF. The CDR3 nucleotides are TGTGCCAGCAGGTTAAATAGAGGCGATGAGCAGTTCTTC.

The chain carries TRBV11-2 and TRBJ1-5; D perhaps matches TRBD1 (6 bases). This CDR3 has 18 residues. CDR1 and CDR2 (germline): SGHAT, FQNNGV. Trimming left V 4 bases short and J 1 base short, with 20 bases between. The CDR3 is CASSSNPLTGTSNQPQHF. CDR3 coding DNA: TGTGCCAGCAGCTCAAACCCCCTAACAGGGACAAGCAATCAGCCCCAGCATTTT.

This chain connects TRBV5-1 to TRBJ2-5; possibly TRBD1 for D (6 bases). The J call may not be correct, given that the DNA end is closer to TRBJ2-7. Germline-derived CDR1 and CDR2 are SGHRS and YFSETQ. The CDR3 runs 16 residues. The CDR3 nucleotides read TGCGCCAGCAGCTTGCGACAGGCATCAGGATCCTACGAGCAGTACTTC. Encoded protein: CASSLRQASGSYEQYF.

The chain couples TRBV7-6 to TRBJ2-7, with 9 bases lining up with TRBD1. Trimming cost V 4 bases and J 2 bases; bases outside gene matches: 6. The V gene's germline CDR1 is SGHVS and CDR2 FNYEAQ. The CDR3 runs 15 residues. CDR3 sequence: CASSYGQGLPYEQYF. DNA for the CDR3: TGTGCCAGCAGCTATGGACAGGGGCTTCCCTACGAGCAGTACTTC.

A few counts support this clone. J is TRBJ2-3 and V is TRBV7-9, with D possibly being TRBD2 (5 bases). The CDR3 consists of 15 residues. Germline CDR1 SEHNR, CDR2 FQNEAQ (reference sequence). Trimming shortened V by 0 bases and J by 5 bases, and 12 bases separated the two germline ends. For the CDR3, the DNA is TGTGCCAGCAGCTTAGCGTCGGGGAGTGAAGATACGCAGTATTTT. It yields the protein CASSLASGSEDTQYF.

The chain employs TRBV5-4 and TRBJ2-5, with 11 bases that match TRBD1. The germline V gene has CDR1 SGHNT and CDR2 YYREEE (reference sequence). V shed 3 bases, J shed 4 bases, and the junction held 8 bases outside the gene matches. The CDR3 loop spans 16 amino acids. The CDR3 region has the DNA TGTGCCAGCAGCTCAAGGACAGGGGGCAGGGGAGAGACCCAGTACTTC. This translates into CASSSRTGGRGETQYF.

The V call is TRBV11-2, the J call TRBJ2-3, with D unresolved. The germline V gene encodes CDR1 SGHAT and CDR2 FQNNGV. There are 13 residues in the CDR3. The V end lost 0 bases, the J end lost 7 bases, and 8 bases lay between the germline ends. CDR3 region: CASSLDTLNTQYF. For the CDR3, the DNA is TGTGCCAGCAGCTTAGACACTCTTAATACGCAGTATTTT.